The clone carrying this TCR beta chain was seen a handful of times. Its antigen is not identified. Deletions cut 7 bases from V and 0 bases from J, with 6 bases between. The CDR3 loop spans 12 amino acids. Germline V gene lookup returns CDR1 MNHEY and CDR2 SVGAGI. The data belong to a study of T cell repertoires in cytomegalovirus infection. Study overall: A matching HLA type, together with CMV infection, was signaled by public TCR beta signatures. Whole-study results and caveats: Individuals carrying CMV plus the relevant HLA were identified by cumulative frequency of public TCR beta families. The ex vivo response was dominated by HLA-C-restricted CMV-specific TCR beta clonotypes.

TCRdb used MiXCR to reprocess the reads, holding one entry per CDR3 protein. The top ten clones hold 2.8% of a sample with approximately 700,000 distinct CDR3 sequences, roughly 36% of them seen once. The sequence derives from a human donor in good health (CMV status not recorded). Some clones in this sample may be carry-over from other donors' samples. Input material: PBMCs. This chain connects TRBV6-5 to TRBJ1-2; D unresolved. The CDR3 region is CASTRANYGYTF. CDR3 DNA sequence: TGTGCCAGCACGAGAGCTAACTATGGCTACACCTTC.